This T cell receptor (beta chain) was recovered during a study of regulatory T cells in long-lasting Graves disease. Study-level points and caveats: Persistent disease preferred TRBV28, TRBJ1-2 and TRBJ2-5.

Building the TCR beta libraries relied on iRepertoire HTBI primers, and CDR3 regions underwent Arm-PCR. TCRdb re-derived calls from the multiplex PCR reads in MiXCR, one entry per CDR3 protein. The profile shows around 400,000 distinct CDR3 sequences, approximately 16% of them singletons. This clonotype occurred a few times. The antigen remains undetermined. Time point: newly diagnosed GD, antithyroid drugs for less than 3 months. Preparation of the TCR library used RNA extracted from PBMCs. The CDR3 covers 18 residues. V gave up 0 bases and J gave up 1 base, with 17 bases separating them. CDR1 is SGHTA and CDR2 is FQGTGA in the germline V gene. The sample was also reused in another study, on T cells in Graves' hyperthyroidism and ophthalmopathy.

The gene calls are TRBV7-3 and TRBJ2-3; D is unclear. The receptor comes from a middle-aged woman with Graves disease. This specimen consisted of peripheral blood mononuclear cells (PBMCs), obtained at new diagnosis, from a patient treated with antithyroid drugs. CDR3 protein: CASSLTGPLAPGTDTQYF. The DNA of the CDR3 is TGTGCCAGCAGCTTAACAGGCCCCTTAGCCCCGGGCACAGATACGCAGTATTTT. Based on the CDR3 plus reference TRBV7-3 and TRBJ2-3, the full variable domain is GAGVSQTPSNKVTEKGKYVELRCDPISGHTALYWYRQSLGQGPEFLIYFQGTGAADDSGLPNDRFFAVRPEGSVSTLKIQRTERGDSAVYLCASSLTGPLAPGTDTQYFGPGTRLTVL.